Below are 22 T cell receptor beta chains sequenced from a single sample in a study of blood T cell repertoires in COVID-19. The repertoire was sequenced with immunoSEQ multiplex PCR; TCRdb's copy has only in-frame clones and lacks some. The repertoire has tens of thousands of clones, 83% of them found once; the top ten carry 15% to 20%. The sequenced sample was peripheral blood. These receptors originate from a woman aged 80 or older with acute or convalescent COVID-19.

Note on this clone: A read error may account for a junction end that differs from germline. V and J are TRBV4-1 and TRBJ2-7, with TRBD2 as a possible D gene (6 bases). Germline CDR1 reads MGHRA; CDR2 reads YSYEKL. The CDR3 contains 14 residues. The DNA of the CDR3 is TGCGCCAGCAGCCAAGATCGGGACTCCAACGAGCAGTACTTC. Translated, it gives CASSQDRDSNEQYF.

V is TRBV13 and J is TRBJ2-2, with 9 bases identical to TRBD2. The CDR3 has 17 amino acids. In germline, CDR1 is PRHDT, CDR2 FYEKMQ (reference sequence). With V trimmed by 5 bases and J by 6 bases, 13 bases remained unmatched. Here the CDR3 reads CASSLRSSGRQSGELFF. CDR3 in DNA: TGTGCCAGCAGCCTACGCAGCAGCGGGAGGCAGTCCGGGGAGCTGTTTTTT.

The V call is TRBV5-4, the J call TRBJ1-2; 7 bases align to TRBD1. The germline V gene encodes CDR1 SGHNT and CDR2 YYREEE (reference sequence). The V and J ends lost 0 bases and 2 bases, in that order; junction bases with no gene match: 4. The CDR3 spans 15 residues. The CDR3 loop is CASSLAGGGNYGYTF. The CDR3 nucleotides are TGTGCCAGCAGCTTGGCAGGGGGAGGAAACTATGGCTACACCTTC.

V and J are TRBV5-1 and TRBJ2-7; D perhaps matches TRBD2 (5 bases). This CDR3 spans 13 amino acids. Trimming left V 5 bases short and J 4 bases short, with 13 bases between. Germline V CDR1 and CDR2: SGHRS, YFSETQ. DNA for the CDR3: TGCGCCAGCAGTTTAATCGAGGGTTACGAGCAGTACTTC. Encoded protein: CASSLIEGYEQYF.

The V and J genes are TRBV3-1 (or the pseudogene TRBV3-2) and TRBJ1-5; 7 bases match TRBD1. The ends lost 0 bases at V and 4 bases at J; junction bases unmatched: 9. CDR1 is LGHDT, CDR2 YNNKEL, per germline (reference sequence). This CDR3 has 17 amino acids. The CDR3 nucleotides are TGTGCCAGCAGCCAAGAAAGGGGGCAGGGGAGAAATCAGCCCCAGCATTTT. This encodes CASSQERGQGRNQPQHF.

In this sample, this clone turned up a few times. The rearrangement joins TRBV19 to TRBJ1-1, with D perhaps matching TRBD1 (6 bases). V was cut by 4 bases and J by 1 base, with 13 bases left in between. The length of the CDR3 is 15 residues. CDR1 and CDR2 (germline): LNHDA, SQIVND (reference sequence). The CDR3 DNA is TGTGCCAGTAGTAATCAGACAGGATCGAACACTGAAGCTTTCTTT. Its translation is CASSNQTGSNTEAFF.

The chain employs TRBV7-9 and TRBJ2-1; TRBD2 matches at 11 bases. The CDR3 is made up of 15 amino acids. Germline V gives CDR1 SEHNR, CDR2 FQNEAQ (reference sequence). V was clipped by 5 bases and J by 3 bases; unmatched bases: 3. CDR3 loop: CASSRGLAGYNEQFF. CDR3 coding DNA: TGTGCCAGCAGCCGAGGACTAGCGGGCTACAATGAGCAGTTCTTC.

This chain uses TRBV18 with TRBJ1-6, with a possible D match to TRBD1 (6 bases). Germline lookup yields CDR1 KGHSH and CDR2 LQKENI. The CDR3 contains 13 residues. The V and J ends lost 6 bases and 10 bases respectively, with 13 bases between them. CDR3 nucleotides: TGTGCCAGCTCCGGACAGAGGGAATCACCCCTCCACTTT. Protein: CASSGQRESPLHF.

The chain recombines TRBV5-6 with TRBJ2-1, with D possibly matching TRBD2 (7 bases). Germline V gives CDR1 SGHDT, CDR2 YYEEEE. The CDR3 covers 15 residues. Trimming removed 0 bases from V and 2 bases from J, with 9 bases in between. CDR3 protein: CASSLGGGPYNEQFF. The DNA for the CDR3 is TGTGCCAGCAGCTTGGGCGGGGGCCCCTACAATGAGCAGTTCTTC.

The chain links TRBV30 to TRBJ1-4, with a tentative D call TRBD1 (5 bases). The CDR3 has 14 residues. Germline CDR1 and CDR2: GTSNPN and SVGIG (reference sequence). Between the trimmed V and J ends, which lost 5 bases and 8 bases, there was a span of 18 bases. This CDR3 reads CAWGLTGSREKLFF. DNA for the CDR3: TGTGCCTGGGGTTTAACAGGAAGTAGGGAAAAACTGTTTTTT.

In its sample, this clone was seen a few times. The V call is TRBV6-6, the J call TRBJ2-1; 7 positions match TRBD2. This CDR3 has 17 amino acids. Germline lookup yields CDR1 MNHNY and CDR2 SVGAGI (reference sequence). Germline trimming cut 6 bases from V and 7 bases from J; bases unmatched to any gene: 18. The CDR3 spells CASSREGRGSSNNEQFF. In DNA form, the CDR3 reads TGTGCCAGCAGCCGAGAGGGGCGGGGGAGCAGCAATAATGAGCAGTTCTTC.

The chain carries TRBV5-4 and TRBJ2-3; 12 nucleotides agree with TRBD2. The CDR3 sequence is 16 residues long. The germline CDR1 and CDR2 sequences are SGHNT and YYREEE (reference sequence). Losses at the gene ends were 3 bases for V and 5 bases for J; bases not matched to a gene: 7. The CDR3 nucleotides are TGTGCCAGCAGCTCACCTAGCGGGGGGGCCGTAGATACGCAGTATTTT. Translated: CASSSPSGGAVDTQYF.

CDR3: CASSLAGTGNYGYTF. The CDR3 region has the DNA TGTGCCAGCAGCTTGGCCGGGACAGGGAACTATGGCTACACCTTC. V and J are TRBV5-6 and TRBJ1-2, with 9 nucleotides matching TRBD1. Unmatched junction bases numbered 2, after V lost 0 bases and J lost 2 bases. Germline V gene sequence: CDR1 SGHDT, CDR2 YYEEEE. The CDR3 length is 15 residues.

The chain recombines TRBV5-6 with TRBJ1-2, with D possibly being TRBD1 (6 bases). V was clipped by 2 bases and J by 5 bases, with 16 bases between them. The CDR3 is 15 residues long. Germline V CDR1 and CDR2: SGHDT, YYEEEE. CDR3 sequence (DNA): TGTGCCAGCAGCTTCTGGGGGCAAAGGGGTTATGGCTACACCTTC. It encodes CASSFWGQRGYGYTF.

This chain connects TRBV29-1 to TRBJ2-5; 9 nucleotides agree with TRBD1. The CDR3 is made up of 14 amino acids. V shed 4 bases, J shed 5 bases, and the junction held 8 bases outside the gene matches. Looked up from germline, CDR1 is SQVTM and CDR2 is ANQGSEA. CDR3 in amino acids: CSVVDRGSLETQYF. The CDR3 DNA reads as TGCAGCGTTGTGGACAGGGGTTCTTTGGAGACCCAGTACTTC.

This clone was counted only a few times. The gene calls are TRBV20-1 and TRBJ2-1, with TRBD2 as a possible D gene (6 bases). Germline-derived CDR1 and CDR2 are DFQATT and SNEGSKA (reference sequence). Trimming took 3 bases from V and 13 from J, leaving 16 bases between them. The CDR3 covers 12 residues. This CDR3 reads CSASSSARGQFF. CDR3 bases: TGCAGTGCTAGTTCTAGCGCCCGAGGTCAGTTCTTC.

The V call is TRBV24-1, the J call TRBJ1-5, with D possibly matching TRBD1 (5 bases). Trimming removed 4 bases from V and 5 bases from J, with 17 bases in between. This CDR3 region has 16 residues. Germline CDR1 is KGHDR and CDR2 is SFDVKD. The CDR3: CATSEHAGTGDQPQHF. For the CDR3, the DNA is TGTGCCACCAGTGAGCACGCCGGGACGGGGGATCAGCCCCAGCATTTT.

For this clone: At one of its ends the junction is not consistent with the germline gene, which may arise from a read error. The chain is built from TRBV7-7 and TRBJ2-2; 7 bases fit TRBD1. This CDR3 is 15 amino acids long. Germline V gene lookup returns CDR1 SSHAT and CDR2 FNYEAQ (reference sequence). CDR3 region: CASSLERGRAGELFF. The CDR3, as DNA: TGTGCTAGCAGCCTGGAAAGGGGGCGAGCCGGGGAGCTGTTTTTT.

The chain has TRBV3-1 (or the pseudogene TRBV3-2) and TRBJ1-2; 10 bases line up with TRBD1. CDR1 is LGHDT, CDR2 YNNKEL, per germline (reference sequence). This CDR3 has 14 amino acids. J gave up 7 bases and V 1 base, and 3 bases lay outside the gene matches. The CDR3 loop is CASSQGQGAVGYTF. The CDR3 DNA reads TGTGCCAGCAGCCAAGGACAGGGGGCTGTTGGCTACACCTTC.

The V call is TRBV27, the J call TRBJ1-4, with 9 bases fitting TRBD1. CDR1 is MNHEY and CDR2 is SMNVEV in the germline V gene (reference sequence). Germline trimming cut 5 bases from V and 2 bases from J; bases unmatched to any gene: 3. The CDR3 is 15 amino acids. Here the CDR3 DNA reads TGTGCCAGCAGTAAAACAGGGGGCACTAATGAAAAACTGTTTTTT. It codes for CASSKTGGTNEKLFF.

The V and J genes are TRBV6-5 and TRBJ1-1; D perhaps matches TRBD1 (5 bases). The CDR3 extends over 13 amino acids. The V end was cut by 6 bases, the J end by 1 base, with 9 bases between. The V gene's germline CDR1 is MNHEY and CDR2 SVGAGI. The CDR3: CASSRDWNTEAFF. The CDR3 DNA sequence: TGTGCCAGCAGCCGGGACTGGAACACTGAAGCTTTCTTT.

The chain employs TRBV6-2 or TRBV6-3 and TRBJ2-7; the D gene is possibly TRBD1 (6 bases). This CDR3 is 14 amino acids long. V dropped 0 bases and J dropped 2 bases, with 8 bases sitting between them. CDR1 is MNHEY, CDR2 SVGEGT, per germline. CDR3 nucleotide sequence: TGTGCCAGCAGTTACTCCCAGGGGACCTACGAGCAGTACTTC. It is translated as CASSYSQGTYEQYF.